This T cell receptor (beta chain) was found in a study of T cell repertoires in cytomegalovirus infection. Looking at the study overall: Both CMV infection and a matching HLA type were indicated by public TCR beta signatures.

This CDR3 contains 16 residues. V shed 3 bases and J shed 9 bases, with 18 bases lying between them. Looked up from germline, CDR1 is SGHTA and CDR2 is FQGNSA. This clonotype turned up a few times. In TCRdb, the reads were re-called with MiXCR into one record per CDR3 protein. This sample carries 150,000 to 200,000 distinct CDR3 sequences, roughly a sixth of them seen once, and the ten largest clones take 20% to 25%. The genes are TRBV7-2 and TRBJ1-6; tentative D call: TRBD1 (5 bases). This sequence was found in a human donor in good health (CMV status not recorded). Some clones in this sample may be carry-over from other donors' samples. Sequences were obtained from CD8+ T cells from PBMCs. The CDR3 DNA is TGTGCCAGCAGCTTCTTTAGGCGACAGAACCTTTCACCCCTCCACTTT. Protein sequence: CASSFFRRQNLSPLHF.